The TCR beta chain under discussion was sequenced for a study of identical twins. Overall study results and limits: Whereas memory repertoires showed no such difference, abundant cord blood beta clonotypes carried fewer insertions.

The germline V gene encodes CDR1 MNHEY and CDR2 SVGAGI. This CDR3 contains 14 residues. Trimming at V came to 3 bases and at J to 6 bases, leaving 5 bases not matched to a gene. Everyone who gave samples was a healthy Caucasian. A universal primer site was created by template switching, with the cDNA bearing unique molecular identifiers. TCRdb passed the 5' RACE reads through MiXCR, listing each CDR3 protein once. The sample carries some 270,000 distinct CDR3 sequences, about 8.9% recorded once. This clonotype was counted many times. The antigen remains undetermined. These data are also associated with another study on yellow fever vaccine responses in identical twins.

The V and J genes are TRBV6-5 and TRBJ2-7, with 10 bases that match TRBD1. This TCR derives from a woman aged 18 to 35 in good health. The material sequenced was CD8+ T cells sorted from blood. The CDR3 loop reads CASSYGGQGFEQYF. The CDR3 DNA follows: TGTGCCAGCAGTTATGGGGGACAGGGGTTCGAGCAGTACTTC.